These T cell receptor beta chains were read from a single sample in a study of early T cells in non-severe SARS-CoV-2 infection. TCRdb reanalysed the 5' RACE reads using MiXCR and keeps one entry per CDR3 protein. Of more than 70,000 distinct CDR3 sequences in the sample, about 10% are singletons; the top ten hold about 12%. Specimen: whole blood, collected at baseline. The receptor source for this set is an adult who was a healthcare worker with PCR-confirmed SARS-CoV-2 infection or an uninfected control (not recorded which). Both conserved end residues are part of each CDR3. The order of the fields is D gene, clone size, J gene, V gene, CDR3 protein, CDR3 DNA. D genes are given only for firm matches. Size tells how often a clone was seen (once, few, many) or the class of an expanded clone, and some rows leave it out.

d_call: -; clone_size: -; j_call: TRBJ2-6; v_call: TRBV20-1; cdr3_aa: CSARIPGLRPSGANVLTF; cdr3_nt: TGCAGTGCTAGGATTCCGGGCCTGAGGCCCTCTGGGGCCAACGTCCTGACTTTC
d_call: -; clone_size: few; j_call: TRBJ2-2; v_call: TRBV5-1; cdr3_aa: CASSTDIYTGELFF; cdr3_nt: TGCGCCAGCAGCACGGACATCTACACCGGGGAGCTGTTTTTT
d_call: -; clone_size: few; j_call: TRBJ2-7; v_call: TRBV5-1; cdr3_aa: CASSMTPSSYEQYF; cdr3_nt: TGCGCCAGCAGCATGACACCGAGCTCCTACGAGCAGTACTTC
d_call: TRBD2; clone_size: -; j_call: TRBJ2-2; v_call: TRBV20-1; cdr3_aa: CSARGSRLAGDHFGELFF; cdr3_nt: TGCAGTGCTAGAGGCTCCCGCCTAGCGGGGGACCATTTCGGGGAGCTGTTTTTT
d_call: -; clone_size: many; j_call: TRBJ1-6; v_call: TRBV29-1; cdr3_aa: CSVRPAGENSPLHF; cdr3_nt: TGCAGCGTACGCCCGGCCGGTGAAAATTCACCCCTCCACTTT
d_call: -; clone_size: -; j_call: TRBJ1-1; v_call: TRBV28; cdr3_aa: CASSLVQNTEAFF; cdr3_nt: TGTGCCAGCAGTTTAGTCCAGAACACTGAAGCTTTCTTT
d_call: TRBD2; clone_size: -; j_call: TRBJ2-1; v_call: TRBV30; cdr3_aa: CAWRQLGAGGVEQFF; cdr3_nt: TGTGCCTGGAGACAACTAGGAGCGGGGGGTGTTGAGCAGTTCTTC
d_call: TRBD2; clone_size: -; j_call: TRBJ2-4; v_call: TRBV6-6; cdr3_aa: CASSYYTSLTSGGAKNIQYF; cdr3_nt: TGTGCCAGCAGTTACTATACTTCCCTGACTAGCGGGGGGGCCAAAAACATTCAGTACTTC
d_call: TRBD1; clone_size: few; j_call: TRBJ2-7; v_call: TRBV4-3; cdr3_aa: CASSQDLSDRGRFEQYF; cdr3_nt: TGCGCCAGCAGCCAAGACCTATCTGACAGGGGGCGGTTCGAGCAGTACTTC
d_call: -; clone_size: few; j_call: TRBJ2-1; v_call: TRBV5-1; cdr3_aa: CASGPRFLSTVIAYNEQFF; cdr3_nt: TGCGCCAGCGGCCCTAGGTTTCTGAGTACGGTAATTGCCTACAATGAGCAGTTCTTC
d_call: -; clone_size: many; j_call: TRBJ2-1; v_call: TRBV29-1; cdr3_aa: CSVEDPGGADNEQFF; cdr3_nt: TGCAGCGTTGAAGACCCGGGGGGCGCGGACAATGAGCAGTTCTTC
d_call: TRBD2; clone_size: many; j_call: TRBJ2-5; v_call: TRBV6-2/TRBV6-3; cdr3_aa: CASRSGRWDLETQYF; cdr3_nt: TGTGCCAGCAGAAGCGGGAGGTGGGACCTAGAGACCCAGTACTTC
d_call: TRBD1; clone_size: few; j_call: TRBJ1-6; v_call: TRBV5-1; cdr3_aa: CASSPGQNNSPLHF; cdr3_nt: TGCGCCAGCAGCCCGGGACAGAATAATTCACCCCTCCACTTT
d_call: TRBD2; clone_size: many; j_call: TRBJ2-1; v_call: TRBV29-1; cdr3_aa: CSVERPGTSGVYEQFF; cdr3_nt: TGCAGCGTTGAGCGGCCCGGGACTAGCGGGGTCTATGAGCAGTTCTTC
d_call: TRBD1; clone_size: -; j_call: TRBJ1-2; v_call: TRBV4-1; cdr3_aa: CASSQGGTGWGYGYTF; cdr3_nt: TGCGCCAGCAGCCAAGGGGGGACAGGCTGGGGTTATGGCTACACCTTC
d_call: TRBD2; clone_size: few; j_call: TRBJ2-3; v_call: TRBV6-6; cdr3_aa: CASSPGTSGGAGTDTQYF; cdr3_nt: TGTGCCAGCAGCCCCGGGACTAGCGGGGGGGCCGGGACAGATACGCAGTATTTT
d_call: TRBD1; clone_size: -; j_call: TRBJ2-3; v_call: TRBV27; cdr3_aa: CASGQGRTDTQYF; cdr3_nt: TGTGCCTCCGGACAGGGAAGAACAGATACGCAGTATTTT
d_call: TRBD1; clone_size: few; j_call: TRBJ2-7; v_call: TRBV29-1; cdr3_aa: CSVGQGSYEQYF; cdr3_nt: TGCAGCGTTGGACAGGGGAGCTACGAGCAGTACTTC
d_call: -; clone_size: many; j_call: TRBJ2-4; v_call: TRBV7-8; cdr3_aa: CASSRYSVRDIQYF; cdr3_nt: TGTGCCAGCAGCCGTTACAGCGTCCGGGACATTCAGTACTTC
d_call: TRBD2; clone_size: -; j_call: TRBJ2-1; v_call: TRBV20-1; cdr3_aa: CSARDPGYPGGDEQFF; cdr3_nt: TGCAGTGCTAGAGATCCAGGCTACCCGGGGGGGGATGAGCAGTTCTTC
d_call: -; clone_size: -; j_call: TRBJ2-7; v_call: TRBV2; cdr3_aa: CATSRIPRGSGSYEQYF; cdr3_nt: TGTGCCACCAGTAGAATACCGCGGGGTTCGGGGAGCTACGAGCAGTACTTC
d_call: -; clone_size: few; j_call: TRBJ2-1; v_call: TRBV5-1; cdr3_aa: CASSFGLPSSYNEQFF; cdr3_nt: TGCGCCAGCAGTTTTGGACTCCCGAGCTCCTACAATGAGCAGTTCTTC
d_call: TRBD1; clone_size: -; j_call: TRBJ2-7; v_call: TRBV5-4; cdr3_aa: CASSHGTGSYEQYF; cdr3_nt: TGTGCCAGCAGTCACGGGACAGGGTCCTACGAGCAGTACTTC
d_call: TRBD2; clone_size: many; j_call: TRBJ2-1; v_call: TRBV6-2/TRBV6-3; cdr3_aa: CASSPGTISYNEQFF; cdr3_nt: TGTGCCAGCAGCCCCGGGACTATCTCCTACAATGAGCAGTTCTTC
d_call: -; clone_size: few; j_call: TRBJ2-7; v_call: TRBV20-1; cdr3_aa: CSAEPGGSSYEQYF; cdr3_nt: TGCAGTGCTGAACCGGGGGGCAGCTCCTACGAGCAGTACTTC
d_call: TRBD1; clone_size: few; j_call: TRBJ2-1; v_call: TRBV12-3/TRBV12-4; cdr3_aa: CASSLNPGQGTYNEQFF; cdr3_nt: TGTGCCAGCAGTCTAAACCCGGGACAGGGGACCTACAATGAGCAGTTCTTC
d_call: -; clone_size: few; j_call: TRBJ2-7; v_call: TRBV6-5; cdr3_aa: CASSTSGTSYEQYF; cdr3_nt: TGTGCCAGCAGTACGTCCGGGACCTCCTACGAGCAGTACTTC
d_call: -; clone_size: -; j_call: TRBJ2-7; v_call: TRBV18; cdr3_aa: CASSRTISGTDNYEQYF; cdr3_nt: TGTGCCAGCTCACGCACAATTTCCGGGACCGACAACTACGAGCAGTACTTC
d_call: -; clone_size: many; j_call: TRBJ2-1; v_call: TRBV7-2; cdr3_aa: CASSLDGNPYNEQFF; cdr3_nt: TGTGCCAGCAGCTTGGACGGGAACCCCTACAATGAGCAGTTCTTC
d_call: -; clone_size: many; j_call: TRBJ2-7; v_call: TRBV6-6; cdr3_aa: CASSYVGAHEQYF; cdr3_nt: TGTGCCAGCAGTTACGTTGGGGCCCACGAGCAGTACTTC
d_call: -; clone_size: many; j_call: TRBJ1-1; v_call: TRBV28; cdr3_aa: CASSFPPRMTMNTEAFF; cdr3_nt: TGTGCCAGCAGTTTTCCCCCTCGGATGACAATGAACACTGAAGCTTTCTTT
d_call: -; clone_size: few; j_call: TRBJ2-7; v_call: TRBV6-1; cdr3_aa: CASSEARSLSYEQYF; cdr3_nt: TGTGCCAGCAGTGAAGCCCGGTCCCTCTCCTACGAGCAGTACTTC
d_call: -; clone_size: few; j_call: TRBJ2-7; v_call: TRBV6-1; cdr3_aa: CASSASVYEQYF; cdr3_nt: TGTGCCAGCAGTGCATCTGTCTACGAGCAGTACTTC
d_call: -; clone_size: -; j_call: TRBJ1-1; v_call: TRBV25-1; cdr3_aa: CASSAQGLGAEAFF; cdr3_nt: TGTGCCAGCAGTGCCCAAGGACTAGGGGCTGAAGCTTTCTTT
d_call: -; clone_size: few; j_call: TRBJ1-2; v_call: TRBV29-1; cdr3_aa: CSVGSGTNYGYTF; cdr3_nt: TGCAGCGTTGGGTCAGGGACTAACTATGGCTACACCTTC
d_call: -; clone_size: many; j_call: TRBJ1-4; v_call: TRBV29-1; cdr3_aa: CSVEVDSGEKLFF; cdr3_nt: TGCAGCGTTGAAGTCGACAGTGGCGAAAAACTGTTTTTT
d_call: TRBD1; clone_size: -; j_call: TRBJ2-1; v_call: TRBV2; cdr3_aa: CASRDRGYNEQFF; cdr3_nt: TGTGCCAGCAGGGACAGGGGCTACAATGAGCAGTTCTTC
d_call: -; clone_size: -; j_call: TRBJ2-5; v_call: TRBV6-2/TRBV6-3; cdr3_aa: CASLDGETQYF; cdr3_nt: TGTGCCAGCCTGGATGGAGAGACCCAGTACTTC
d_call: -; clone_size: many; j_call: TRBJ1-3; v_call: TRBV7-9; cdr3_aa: CASSLGQNGNTIYF; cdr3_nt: TGTGCCAGCAGCTTAGGACAAAATGGAAACACCATATATTTT
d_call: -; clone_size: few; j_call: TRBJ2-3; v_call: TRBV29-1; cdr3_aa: CSVSRGATTDTQYF; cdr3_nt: TGCAGCGTCTCCAGGGGGGCCACCACAGATACGCAGTATTTT
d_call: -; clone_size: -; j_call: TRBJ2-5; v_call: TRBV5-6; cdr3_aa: CASSAQGRQETQYF; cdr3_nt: TGTGCCAGCAGCGCCCAGGGCAGACAAGAGACCCAGTACTTC
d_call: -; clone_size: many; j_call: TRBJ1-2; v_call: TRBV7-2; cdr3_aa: CASGTELGYTF; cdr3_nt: TGTGCCAGTGGAACCGAGTTGGGCTACACCTTC
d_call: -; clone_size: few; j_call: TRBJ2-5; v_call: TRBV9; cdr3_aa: CASSVGSSQETQYF; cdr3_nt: TGTGCCAGCAGCGTAGGGAGCAGCCAAGAGACCCAGTACTTC
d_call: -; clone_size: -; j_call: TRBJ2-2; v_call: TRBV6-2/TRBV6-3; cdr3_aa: CASSTSPPNTGELFF; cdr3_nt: TGTGCCAGCAGCACTAGTCCCCCAAACACCGGGGAGCTGTTTTTT
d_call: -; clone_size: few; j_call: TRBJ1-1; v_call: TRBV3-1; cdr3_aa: CASSIGQNTEAFF; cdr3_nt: TGTGCCAGCAGTATAGGACAGAACACTGAAGCTTTCTTT
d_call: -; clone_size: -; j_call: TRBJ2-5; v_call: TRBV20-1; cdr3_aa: CSASRVWGEETQYF; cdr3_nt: TGCAGTGCTTCCCGAGTGTGGGGTGAAGAGACCCAGTACTTC
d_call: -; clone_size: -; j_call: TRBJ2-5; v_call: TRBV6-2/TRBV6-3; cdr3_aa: CVSSQGRLETQYF; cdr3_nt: TGTGTCAGTAGCCAGGGGCGGTTGGAGACCCAGTACTTC
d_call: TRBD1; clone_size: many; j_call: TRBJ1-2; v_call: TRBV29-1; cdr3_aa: CSVDPLTGGDNYGYTF; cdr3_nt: TGCAGCGTTGACCCCCTGACAGGGGGCGACAACTATGGCTACACCTTC
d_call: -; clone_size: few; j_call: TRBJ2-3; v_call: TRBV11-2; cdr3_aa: CASSLDSRGLDTQYF; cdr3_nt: TGTGCCAGCAGCTTAGACTCCCGAGGGTTGGATACGCAGTATTTT
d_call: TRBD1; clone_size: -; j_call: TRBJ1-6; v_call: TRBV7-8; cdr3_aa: CASSFVGTGNSPLHF; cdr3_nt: TGTGCCAGCAGCTTCGTCGGGACAGGGAATTCACCCCTCCACTTT
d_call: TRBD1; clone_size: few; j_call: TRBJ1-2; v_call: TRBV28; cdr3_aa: CASGQGHGYTF; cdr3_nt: TGTGCCAGCGGACAGGGCCACGGCTACACCTTC
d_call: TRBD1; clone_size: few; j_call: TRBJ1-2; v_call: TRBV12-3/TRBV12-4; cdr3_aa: CASSLGDRGAYGYTF; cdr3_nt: TGTGCCAGCAGTTTGGGGGACAGGGGCGCCTATGGCTACACCTTC
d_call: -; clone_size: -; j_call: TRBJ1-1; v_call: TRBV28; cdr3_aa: CASSQQWGGAFF; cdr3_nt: TGTGCCAGCAGTCAACAATGGGGAGGCGCTTTCTTT
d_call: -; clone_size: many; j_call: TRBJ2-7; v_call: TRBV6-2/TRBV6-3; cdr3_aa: CASSWDNSYEQYF; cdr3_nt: TGTGCCAGCAGTTGGGACAACTCCTACGAGCAGTACTTC
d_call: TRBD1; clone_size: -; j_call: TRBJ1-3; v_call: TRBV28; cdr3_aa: CASRSGQFSGNTIYF; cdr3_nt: TGTGCCAGCAGATCGGGACAGTTCTCTGGAAACACCATATATTTT